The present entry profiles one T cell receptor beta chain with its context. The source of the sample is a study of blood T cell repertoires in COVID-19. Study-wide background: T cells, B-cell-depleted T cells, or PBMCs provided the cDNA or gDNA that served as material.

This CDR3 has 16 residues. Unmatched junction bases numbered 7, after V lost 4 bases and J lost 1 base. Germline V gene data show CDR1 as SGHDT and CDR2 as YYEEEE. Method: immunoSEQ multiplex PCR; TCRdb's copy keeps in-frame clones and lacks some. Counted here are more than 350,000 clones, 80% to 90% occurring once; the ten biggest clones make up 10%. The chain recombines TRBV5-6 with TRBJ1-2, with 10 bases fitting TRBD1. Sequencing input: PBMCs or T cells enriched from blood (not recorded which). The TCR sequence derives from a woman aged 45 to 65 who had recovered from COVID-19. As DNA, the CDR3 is TGTGCCAGCAGCGGGACAGGGGCGACGGGTAACTATGGCTACACCTTC. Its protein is CASSGTGATGNYGYTF.